These 27 T cell receptor beta chains came from one sample sequenced in a study of cytomegalovirus exposure and HLA in healthy donors. Primers for the PCR totalled 60 Vbeta and 13 Jbeta. TCRdb keeps only in-frame clones here, not all; method: immunoSEQ multiplex PCR. The sample comprises about 160,000 clones, roughly 80% of which are singletons, and about 1.3% rests with the top ten. Sequenced: PBMCs. The receptors were gathered from a woman in her forties or fifties in good health and CMV-seronegative.

The rearrangement joins TRBV9 to TRBJ2-7; 9 nucleotides agree with TRBD2. From germline, CDR1 is SGDLS and CDR2 YYNGEE. The CDR3 loop spans 14 amino acids. Germline trimming cut 3 bases from V and 2 bases from J; bases unmatched to any gene: 3. The CDR3 loop reads CASSASGIAYEQYF. The CDR3 DNA follows: TGTGCCAGCAGCGCTAGCGGGATTGCCTACGAGCAGTACTTC.

This chain uses TRBV7-2 with TRBJ2-1; 10 nucleotides align to TRBD2. V lost 5 bases, J lost 8 bases, and 9 bases stayed unmatched. The germline V gene encodes CDR1 SGHTA and CDR2 FQGNSA. The CDR3 has 15 amino acids. For the CDR3, the DNA is TGTGCCAGCAGCCCTACAGCGGGGGGGCATCATGAGCAGTTCTTC. It specifies CASSPTAGGHHEQFF.

This clone was counted once. The chain carries TRBV11-2 and TRBJ1-6; D call uncertain. V lost 2 bases and J 3 bases, leaving 11 bases between the germline ends. The CDR3 loop spans 16 amino acids. From germline, CDR1 is SGHAT and CDR2 FQNNGV. Here the CDR3 reads CASSLWEGNYNSPLHF. CDR3 DNA: TGTGCCAGCAGCTTATGGGAGGGAAACTATAATTCACCCCTCCACTTT.

CDR3 DNA: TGTGCCAGCAGGAAGGGGACGGGGGGCCTCTACGAGCAGTACTTC. Residues: CASRKGTGGLYEQYF. The chain joins TRBV6-1 to TRBJ2-7; D possibly corresponds to TRBD2 (7 bases). This CDR3 is 15 amino acids long. CDR1 MNHNS and CDR2 SASEGT come from the germline V gene. V shed 6 bases and J shed 3 bases, with 18 bases lying between them.

The V call is TRBV4-3, the J call TRBJ2-1; D is unclear. CDR1 is LGHNA, CDR2 YSLEER, per germline. This CDR3 region has 15 residues. V lost 5 bases, J lost 1 base, and 12 bases lay in between. The CDR3: CASSFLRSSYNEQFF. The DNA for the CDR3 is TGCGCCAGCAGCTTTCTGCGTTCGTCCTACAATGAGCAGTTCTTC.

The V call is TRBV6-5, the J call TRBJ1-4; D may be TRBD1 (5 bases). Deletions cut 8 bases from V and 10 bases from J, with 17 bases between. Germline V gene data show CDR1 as MNHEY and CDR2 as SVGAGI. The CDR3 sequence is 13 residues long. CDR3 sequence reads: CASRRDYVGKLFF. The CDR3 DNA is TGTGCCAGCCGCAGGGACTATGTTGGAAAACTGTTTTTT.

The J gene is TRBJ2-7, the V gene TRBV4-2; 11 positions match TRBD2. Germline lookup yields CDR1 LGHNA and CDR2 YNFKEQ. V shed 0 bases and J 4 bases; nucleotides not matched to a gene: 8. The CDR3 spans 17 residues. The CDR3 sequence: CASSQDLSGTSGYEQYF. The CDR3 DNA is TGTGCCAGCAGCCAAGATCTGTCCGGGACTAGCGGTTACGAGCAGTACTTC.

The chain carries TRBV7-9 and TRBJ2-7; no firm D call. The CDR3 length is 11 residues. The V end was cut by 4 bases, the J end by 3 bases, with 4 bases between. Germline CDR1 and CDR2: SEHNR and FQNEAQ (reference sequence). CDR3 in amino acids: CASSSIYEQYF. The CDR3 coding sequence is TGTGCCAGCAGCTCAATCTACGAGCAGTACTTC. Looking up the rest from reference TRBV7-9 and TRBJ2-7 gives the full variable domain: DTGVSQNPRHKITKRGQNVTFRCDPISEHNRLYWYRQTLGQGPEFLTYFQNEAQLEKSRLLSDRFSAERPKGSFSTLEIQRTEQGDSAMYLCASSSIYEQYFGPGTRLTVT.

Comment on this clone: This same CDR3 is encoded by further DNA sequences in the sample. V and J are TRBV27 and TRBJ2-7; D gene uncertain. The CDR3 is 12 residues long. CDR1 is MNHEY, CDR2 SMNVEV, per germline (reference sequence). With 3 bases removed from V and 3 bases from J, the gap between germline ends came to 6 bases. The CDR3 sequence is CASSFNNYEQYF. The DNA of the CDR3 is TGTGCCAGCAGTTTCAACAACTACGAGCAGTACTTC.

The V and J genes are TRBV5-1 and TRBJ1-1; D remains unclear. The CDR3 sequence is 17 residues long. CDR1 and CDR2 from the germline V gene are SGHRS and YFSETQ. V was cut by 6 bases and J by 0 bases, with 21 bases left in between. In DNA, the CDR3 is TGCGCCAGCAACTACCGGACTGCAGCTCCTATGAACACTGAAGCTTTCTTT. Its translation is CASNYRTAAPMNTEAFF.

The chain couples TRBV19 to TRBJ2-2; maybe TRBD2 (5 bases). The V and J ends lost 3 bases and 2 bases respectively, with 10 bases between them. There are 15 residues in the CDR3. Per germline, CDR1 LNHDA and CDR2 SQIVND (reference sequence). CDR3: CASSIGSLNTGELFF. CDR3 in DNA: TGTGCCAGTAGTATTGGGAGCCTTAACACCGGGGAGCTGTTTTTT.

The rearrangement joins TRBV20-1 to TRBJ2-1; D remains unclear. The CDR3 has 11 amino acids. V lost 6 bases to trimming and J lost 2 bases, with 5 bases between them. Germline CDR1 and CDR2: DFQATT and SNEGSKA (reference sequence). CDR3 region: CSAPTYNEQFF. The CDR3 DNA sequence: TGCAGTGCCCCTACCTACAATGAGCAGTTCTTC.

This clone was counted once. This chain uses TRBV23-1 with TRBJ1-5, with D perhaps matching TRBD1 (5 bases). TRBV23-1 falls under the ORF class, with uncertain function. The germline V and J ends were trimmed by 5 bases and 1 base, with 9 bases remaining between them. This CDR3 is 14 amino acids long. The CDR3: CASSTGGSNQPQHF. Here the CDR3 DNA reads TGCGCCAGCAGTACGGGGGGGAGCAATCAGCCCCAGCATTTT.

The J gene is TRBJ2-3, the V gene TRBV4-1; 8 nucleotides match TRBD2. J was trimmed by 2 bases and V by 0 bases; bases with no gene match: 7. This CDR3 has 17 amino acids. CDR1 is MGHRA and CDR2 is YSYEKL in the germline V gene. CDR3 in amino acids: CASSQDRTSRNTDTQYF. CDR3 nucleotide sequence: TGCGCCAGCAGCCAAGATCGGACTAGCAGAAACACAGATACGCAGTATTTT.

The chain carries TRBV19 and TRBJ1-3; 8 bases fit TRBD1. The DNA end lines up better with TRBJ2-2; the J call may be wrong. This CDR3 has 15 amino acids. Germline values: CDR1 LNHDA, CDR2 SQIVND (reference sequence). The CDR3 sequence: CASSKQGEVTGELFF. The CDR3 DNA follows: TGTGCCAGTAGTAAACAGGGGGAGGTCACCGGGGAGCTGTTTTTT.

V usage is TRBV6-6 and J usage is TRBJ2-7, with no clear D. Trimming pared 0 bases from V and 6 bases from J, leaving 12 bases between. CDR3 length: 14 residues. Germline V gene data show CDR1 as MNHNY and CDR2 as SVGAGI (reference sequence). The CDR3 DNA follows: TGTGCCAGCAGTTACTCCCCCTATAGCAGCGAGCAGTACTTC. Amino acid sequence: CASSYSPYSSEQYF.

This clone showed up just once. The chain has TRBV28 and TRBJ2-5; the D is unclear. The V end was cut by 2 bases, the J end by 7 bases, with 17 bases between. The length of the CDR3 is 15 residues. In germline, CDR1 is MDHEN, CDR2 SYDVKM. The CDR3 sequence: CASSLPSSRIRTQYF. DNA for the CDR3: TGTGCCAGCAGTTTACCGTCCTCGAGGATCAGGACCCAGTACTTC.

This CDR3 reads CASRGQGDQPQHF. CDR3 coding DNA: TGTGCCAGCCGTGGACAGGGTGATCAGCCCCAGCATTTT. The rearrangement links TRBV27 to TRBJ1-5; 8 bases fit TRBD1. Germline trimming cut 8 bases from V and 5 bases from J; bases unmatched to any gene: 5. Germline loops: CDR1 MNHEY, CDR2 SMNVEV (reference sequence). The CDR3 is 13 residues long.

The chain uses TRBV5-8 and TRBJ2-7; 9 bases line up with TRBD1. This CDR3 region has 14 residues. After removal of 4 bases from V and 6 bases from J, the junction contained 8 bases not matched to a gene. The germline gives CDR1 SGHTS, CDR2 YDEGEE. CDR3 coding DNA: TGTGCCAGCAGCACCTCCGGGACAGGGCCCGAGCAGTACTTC. Translated, it gives CASSTSGTGPEQYF. The variable domain in full, with the rest retrieved from reference TRBV5-8 and TRBJ2-7, is EAGVTQSPTHLIKTRGQQATLRCSPISGHTSVYWYQQALGLGLQFLLWYDEGEERNRGNFPPRFSGRQFPNYSSELNVNALELEDSALYLCASSTSGTGPEQYFGPGTRLTVT.

About this clone: An end of the junction does not agree with germline; a read error may underlie this. J is TRBJ1-1 and V is TRBV28; TRBD1 might be the D (5 bases). The CDR3 spans 16 residues. Germline V CDR1 and CDR2: MDHEN, SYDVKM. The CDR3 DNA sequence: TGTGCCAGCAGTTTAACCCCCTCGACCTGGGAGGGGTTCCGAAAATTT. This encodes CASSLTPSTWEGFRKF.

The chain combines TRBV9 with TRBJ2-7; 9 bases align to TRBD1. CDR1 is SGDLS, CDR2 YYNGEE, per germline. Losses at the gene ends were 3 bases for V and 6 bases for J; bases not matched to a gene: 4. This CDR3 contains 13 residues. The CDR3 region is CASSAGTGTEQYF. CDR3 sequence (DNA): TGTGCCAGCAGCGCAGGGACAGGGACCGAGCAGTACTTC.

The chain joins TRBV6-4 to TRBJ1-1; 11 bases align to TRBD1. Germline trimming cut 9 bases from V and 4 bases from J; bases unmatched to any gene: 7. This CDR3 is built from 14 residues. Per germline, CDR1 MRHNA and CDR2 SNTAGT. The CDR3 loop reads CASTPGTGGTEAFF. The CDR3 DNA is TGTGCCAGTACCCCCGGGACAGGGGGCACTGAAGCTTTCTTT.

This chain links TRBV4-3 with TRBJ2-7; the match to TRBD2 covers 8 bases. CDR3 size: 15 residues. The J segment lost 2 bases and the V segment lost 6 bases, leaving 9 bases of the junction unmatched. Germline values: CDR1 LGHNA, CDR2 YSLEER. The CDR3 nucleotides read TGCGCCAGCAGTCCCGACCCGGGGGGGGCCTACGAGCAGTACTTC. Residues: CASSPDPGGAYEQYF.

This chain uses TRBV6-5 with TRBJ1-1; D not certain. Germline V gene data show CDR1 as MNHEY and CDR2 as SVGAGI. V lost 6 bases and J 3 bases, leaving 11 bases between the germline ends. The CDR3 is made up of 13 amino acids. In DNA, the CDR3 is TGTGCCAGCAGGCGACCCAGCGACACTGAAGCTTTCTTT. As protein: CASRRPSDTEAFF.

CDR3 region: CASSWTGTATDTQYF. The DNA for the CDR3 is TGTGCCAGCAGTTGGACAGGGACGGCCACAGATACGCAGTATTTT. The gene calls are TRBV6-5 and TRBJ2-3, with 8 bases aligning to TRBD1. The CDR3 contains 15 residues. The V gene end was trimmed by 4 bases and the J gene end by 2 bases; junction bases not matched to a gene: 5. CDR1 is MNHEY, CDR2 SVGAGI, per germline.

This chain links TRBV6-5 with TRBJ1-5, with TRBD1 as a possible D gene (6 bases). In germline, CDR1 is MNHEY, CDR2 SVGAGI. CDR3 size: 15 residues. V shed 6 bases and J shed 0 bases, with 12 bases lying between them. CDR3 sequence (DNA): TGTGCCAGCAGAACAGGACAGAATAGCAATCAGCCCCAGCATTTT. This gives the protein CASRTGQNSNQPQHF.

The chain recombines TRBV5-1 with TRBJ2-3; 13 nucleotides agree with TRBD2. The junction had 8 bases not matched to a gene; V was cut back by 4 bases and J by 0 bases. This CDR3 is 18 amino acids long. CDR1 SGHRS and CDR2 YFSETQ come from the germline V gene. The CDR3 DNA is TGCGCCAGCAGCGGCGGACTAGCGGGAGTTCCCAGCACAGATACGCAGTATTTT. This translates into CASSGGLAGVPSTDTQYF.